These 6 T cell receptor beta chains were sequenced from one sample in a study of blood T cell repertoires in COVID-19. The table came from immunoSEQ multiplex PCR; TCRdb's copy has only in-frame clones and leaves some out. The data contain about 340,000 clones, over 70% of them seen just once; the ten biggest clones take up about 6%. The sample was peripheral blood. All receptors come from a woman aged 50 to 60 with COVID-19, enrolled during active disease.

The chain uses TRBV29-1 and TRBJ2-7; 8 bases are shared with TRBD1. Germline loops: CDR1 SQVTM, CDR2 ANQGSEA. This CDR3 region has 16 residues. With V trimmed by 8 bases and J by 3 bases, 18 bases remained unmatched. CDR3 sequence: CSPPEGDRGLLYEQYF. Written as DNA, the CDR3 is TGCAGCCCACCAGAAGGCGACAGGGGACTCCTCTACGAGCAGTACTTC.

The rearrangement joins TRBV30 to TRBJ2-3; D uncertain. Trimming left V 3 bases short and J 4 bases short, with 14 bases between. CDR1 is GTSNPN and CDR2 is SVGIG in the germline V gene (reference sequence). The CDR3 has 14 residues. The CDR3 protein is CAWSVRVIPDTQYF. CDR3 DNA sequence: TGTGCCTGGAGCGTACGGGTTATCCCAGATACGCAGTATTTT.

To note about this clone: Sequence at one end of the junction differs from germline and may be a read error. This chain connects TRBV10-3 to TRBJ2-1; TRBD1 agrees at 9 bases. The germline CDR1 and CDR2 sequences are ENHRY and SYGVKD. CDR3 length equals 15 residues. The CDR3 DNA sequence: TGTGCCACCAGTACAGAAGGACAGGGGATGAATGAGCAGTTCTTC. The encoded protein is CATSTEGQGMNEQFF.

This sequence joins TRBV5-4 and TRBJ2-7; TRBD1 might be the D (5 bases). CDR1 is SGHNT, CDR2 YYREEE, per germline (reference sequence). Trimming pared 2 bases from V and 1 base from J, leaving 13 bases between. The CDR3 is 15 amino acids. CDR3: CASSFEGVGSYEQYF. CDR3 in DNA: TGTGCCAGCAGCTTCGAAGGGGTTGGTTCCTACGAGCAGTACTTC.

The rearrangement links TRBV6-5 to TRBJ1-1; possibly TRBD1 for D (5 bases). The CDR3 consists of 14 residues. V was trimmed by 8 bases and J by 0 bases, leaving 13 bases between them. Looked up from germline, CDR1 is MNHEY and CDR2 is SVGAGI. CDR3 sequence reads: CASFLRGMNTEAFF. The CDR3 DNA follows: TGTGCCAGCTTCCTGCGGGGCATGAACACTGAAGCTTTCTTT.

The V and J genes are TRBV11-2 and TRBJ1-3; 8 positions match TRBD1. Looked up from germline, CDR1 is SGHAT and CDR2 is FQNNGV. With V trimmed by 7 bases and J by 1 base, 12 bases remained unmatched. The CDR3 spans 17 residues. The CDR3 bases are TGTGCCAGCACCCTAACAGGGGGAAAGAATTCTGGAAACACCATATATTTT. Translated: CASTLTGGKNSGNTIYF.